Below, one TCR beta chain is given with its context. The antigen it recognizes is unknown. No quality values exist for individual bases; no much larger clone is one base distant. The CDR3 sequence holds 17 residues, the cysteine and phenylalanine included. Only the CDR3 region is kept as DNA, spanning 51 bases read in frame from base 1. The germline V gene (reference sequence) yields MNHEY for CDR1 and SMNVEV for CDR2. Relative to germline, V is 5 bases shorter and J is 4 bases shorter, with 22 bases between their ends. The sample comes from a study of T cell responses to AZD1222 COVID-19 vaccine (TCRdb year 2021). General notes on the study: AZD1222 recipients given second doses at about 4 weeks or at about 12 weeks were pooled, since spike-specific TCR depth and breadth were not found to differ between the two schedules. Trial participants were enrolled by age into 18-55, 56-69 and 70-plus year subgroups, with roughly 160, 29 and 62 TCR-sequenced participants respectively. TCR sequencing covered over 230 trial participants: about 210 given two doses of AZD1222 and approximately 26 given two doses of MenACWY control vaccine. What the authors observed across the whole study: In the small 56-69-year group, the increase in depth fell short of significance, most likely because of low power. Nearly half of unique spike-specific TCRs reportedly recognized epitopes outside regions mutated in the B.1.351 and B.1.1.7 variants. The vaccine-associated CD4 TCRs covered the entire spike protein, and the dominant responses fell in regions 160-218 and 743-854. Because no day 14 peak-response samples were available, the repertoires could be characterized only after the peak T cell response. Conclusions about previously exposed vaccinees are limited, since just six AZD1222 recipients were seropositive for SARS-CoV-2 at baseline. Most participants were white British and females outnumbered males, and the authors suggested that clonal diversity may have been underestimated. A significant rise in spike-specific TCR breadth and depth was observed after two AZD1222 doses relative to day 0 and relative to MenACWY recipients.

The time point label for this specimen denotes: baseline before first vaccination. The vaccinee samples were drawn from two UK trials, COV001 and COV002, one of which was a single-blind randomized controlled phase 2/3 trial testing AZD1222 (ChAdOx1 nCoV-19) in healthy adults. For TCRbeta chain sequencing, PBMC samples were collected from trial participants at day 0 and at day 28 after the second dose. The CDR3 regions of human TCRbeta chains were analyzed by immunosequencing. The authors processed their data as follows. Repertoire TCRs were checked for matches against a reference library of SARS-CoV-2-specific TCRs that had been generated using the MIRA antigen-specificity platform. Breadth was defined as the fraction of unique TCRs that were SARS-CoV-2-associated, and depth was defined as the fraction of total T cells that were SARS-CoV-2-associated. Using the MIRA data, each spike-specific TCR was assigned both to the spike region to which the TCR was reactive and to a CD4 or CD8 class. Log10-transformed breadth and depth values were compared by one-way ANOVA with Sidak's multiple comparisons tests. As stored in TCRdb, this immuneACCESS dataset retains in-frame rearrangements with V and J assigned. A fraction of the clones does not appear; measured against another copy, unresolved V genes explain less than half of the discrepancy, and the remainder lacks a known reason. The D gene and trimming were derived from the DNA, and the V and J assignments and clone size from that table. The sample records 110,000 or so clones, roughly nine tenths of which are singletons. The ten top clones hold roughly 5.7% of the sample.

The material was peripheral blood, obtained on day 0 of AZD1222 vaccination. The chain is made from TRBV27 and TRBJ2-3, and possibly TRBD1, on 5 matching bases. The TCR comes from an adult in good health. The CDR3 loop reads CASSPPARVAPPDTQYF. The DNA is as follows: TGTGCCAGCAGTCCCCCCGCCAGGGTCGCCCCTCCAGATACGCAGTATTTT.